The clone carrying this T cell receptor beta chain was counted a single time. This CDR3 is built from 14 residues. Germline assignment: CDR1 SGHRS and CDR2 YFSETQ. With 0 bases removed from V and 4 bases from J, the gap between germline ends came to 7 bases. Study processing details: For nucleated cells, counts were estimated from reference gene primer amplification. The data were produced by immunoSEQ multiplex PCR, yet TCRdb's version contains in-frame clones alone and is incomplete. That table is the source of V, J and clone size, and D and trimming were worked out from the DNA. The table shows 200,000 to 250,000 clones, with approximately 87% occurring only once. The data belong to a study of blood T cell repertoires in COVID-19. The wider study: Sites in the United States, Italy and Spain provided acute and convalescent COVID-19 samples. Sources were T cells, B-cell-depleted T cells, or PBMCs; the material itself was cDNA or gDNA.

The chain employs TRBV5-1 and TRBJ1-4, with a tentative D call TRBD1 (6 bases). The receptor was isolated from a woman between 65 and 79 years old with active or convalescent COVID-19. The sequenced sample was peripheral blood. The CDR3 coding sequence is TGCGCCAGCAGCTTGGGCAGGGGTAATGAAAAACTGTTTTTT. Its protein is CASSLGRGNEKLFF.